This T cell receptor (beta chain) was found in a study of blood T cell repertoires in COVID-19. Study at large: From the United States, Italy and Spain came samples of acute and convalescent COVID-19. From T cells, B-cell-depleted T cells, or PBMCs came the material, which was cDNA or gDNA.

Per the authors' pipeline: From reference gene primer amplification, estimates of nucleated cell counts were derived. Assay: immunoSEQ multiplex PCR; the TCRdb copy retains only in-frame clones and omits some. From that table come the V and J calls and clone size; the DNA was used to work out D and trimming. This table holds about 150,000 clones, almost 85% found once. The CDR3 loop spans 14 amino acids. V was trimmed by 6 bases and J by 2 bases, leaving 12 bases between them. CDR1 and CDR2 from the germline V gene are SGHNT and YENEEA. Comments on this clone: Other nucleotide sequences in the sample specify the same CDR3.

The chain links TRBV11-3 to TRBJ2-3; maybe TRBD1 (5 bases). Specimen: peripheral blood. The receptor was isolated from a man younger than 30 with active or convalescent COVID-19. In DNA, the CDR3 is TGTGCCAGCAGTCTGGGGCGATCCACAGATACGCAGTATTTT. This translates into CASSLGRSTDTQYF.